The rows below give T cell receptor beta chains drawn from one sample of a study of STAT5B mutations in CD4+ large granular lymphocyte leukemia. Only in-frame clones appear in the TCRdb table, and some are missing; sequencing was by immunoSEQ multiplex PCR. The sample includes 30,000 to 40,000 clones, around 72% of them seen just once. Sequenced sample: CD4+ T cells from blood buffy coats. Receptors originate from a human donor in good health. Both conserved end residues are part of each CDR3. D genes are given only for firm matches. A row's size may be missing; if present it is once, few, many or a size class.

TRBJ2-2,TRBV7-2,NA,once,CASSLRRSGPGGELFF,TGTGCCAGCAGCTTAAGACGCTCGGGGCCGGGCGGGGAGCTGTTTTTT
TRBJ1-1,TRBV6-5,NA,few,CASHGSLNTEAFF,TGTGCCAGCCACGGGAGCTTGAACACTGAAGCTTTCTTT
TRBJ2-7,TRBV6-5,TRBD2,once,CASSYEASGYEQYF,TGTGCCAGCAGTTATGAGGCTAGCGGCTACGAGCAGTACTTC
TRBJ2-1,TRBV7-2,TRBD1,NA,CASSLGGTGGLNEQFF,TGTGCCAGCAGCTTAGGTGGAACAGGGGGCCTCAATGAGCAGTTCTTC
TRBJ2-1,TRBV7-3,NA,NA,CASSLTGGSYNEQFF,TGTGCCAGCAGCTTAACTGGGGGGTCCTACAATGAGCAGTTCTTC
TRBJ1-3,TRBV7-2,NA,NA,CASSPTPGNTIYF,TGTGCCAGCAGCCCAACCCCGGGAAACACCATATATTTT
TRBJ2-2,TRBV10-3,TRBD1,NA,CAISEPEDRGIGELFF,TGTGCCATCAGTGAGCCGGAGGACAGGGGAATAGGGGAGCTGTTTTTT
TRBJ2-7,TRBV7-3,TRBD1,NA,CASSSGTGSYEQYF,TGTGCCAGCAGCTCCGGGACAGGATCCTACGAGCAGTACTTC
TRBJ1-6,TRBV5-1,NA,NA,CASKIGGGSYNSPLHF,TGCGCCAGCAAAATTGGGGGGGGCTCCTATAATTCACCCCTCCACTTT
TRBJ2-3,TRBV5-1,NA,NA,CASSLVVPQDTQYF,TGCGCCAGCAGCTTGGTAGTACCCCAAGATACGCAGTATTTT
TRBJ1-2,TRBV5-4,NA,NA,CASSLGVPHNYGYTF,TGTGCCAGCAGCTTAGGGGTTCCCCATAACTATGGCTACACCTTC
TRBJ2-2,TRBV19,NA,NA,CASSTIGTGELFF,TGTGCCAGTAGTACCATCGGTACCGGGGAGCTGTTTTTT
TRBJ2-4,TRBV11-2,NA,NA,CASSLEWGVRYF,TGTGCCAGCAGCTTAGAATGGGGAGTCAGGTACTTC
TRBJ2-6,TRBV6-5,NA,NA,CASSYSGTSGANVLTF,TGTGCCAGCAGTTACTCAGGGACCTCTGGGGCCAACGTCCTGACTTTC
TRBJ2-5,TRBV25-1,NA,NA,CASSGNRYQETQYF,TGTGCCAGCAGTGGAAACAGGTACCAAGAGACCCAGTACTTC
TRBJ1-6,TRBV5-1,TRBD1,NA,CASSVGQGDSPLHF,TGCGCCAGCAGCGTTGGACAGGGAGATTCACCCCTCCACTTT
TRBJ1-1,TRBV7-7,NA,once,CASSPQLGGTEAFF,TGTGCCAGCAGCCCCCAATTAGGGGGCACTGAAGCTTTCTTT
TRBJ1-6,TRBV7-9,NA,few,CASSPAIGGVNSPLHF,TGTGCCAGCAGCCCCGCTATAGGAGGGGTAAATTCACCCCTCCACTTT
TRBJ2-5,TRBV11-3,TRBD2,NA,CASSGQTSGETQYF,TGTGCCAGCAGCGGCCAGACTAGCGGAGAGACCCAGTACTTC
TRBJ2-7,TRBV30,NA,NA,CAWSPGTYEQYF,TGTGCCTGGAGCCCCGGGACCTACGAGCAGTACTTC
TRBJ2-3,TRBV7-2,NA,once,CASAVVSADTQYF,TGTGCCAGCGCAGTAGTCTCTGCAGATACGCAGTATTTT
TRBJ1-3,TRBV4-2,NA,NA,CASSQDLASLARNTIYF,TGTGCCAGCAGCCAAGATCTAGCCAGCCTAGCAAGAAACACCATATATTTT
TRBJ2-2,TRBV5-1,NA,NA,CASSLASGGELFF,TGCGCCAGCAGCTTGGCCTCGGGCGGGGAGCTGTTTTTT
TRBJ2-3,TRBV11-2,TRBD1,NA,CASSLRQGSTDTQYF,TGTGCCAGCAGCTTAAGACAGGGTAGCACAGATACGCAGTATTTT
TRBJ1-2,TRBV19,NA,NA,CASSIGDRIWGYTF,TGTGCCAGTAGTATAGGAGACAGGATCTGGGGCTACACCTTC
TRBJ2-4,TRBV19,NA,NA,CASTPRKGGPSDIQYF,TGTGCCAGTACCCCCAGGAAGGGGGGGCCCTCGGACATTCAGTACTTC
TRBJ2-1,TRBV18,TRBD2,NA,CASSPKRGGVSEQFF,TGTGCCAGCTCACCGAAGCGGGGGGGCGTCAGTGAGCAGTTCTTC
TRBJ2-5,TRBV4-1,TRBD2,NA,CASSRWTSGLQETQYF,TGCGCCAGCAGCCGATGGACTAGCGGGTTACAAGAGACCCAGTACTTC
TRBJ2-5,TRBV19,TRBD1,once,CASNTDRGETQYF,TGTGCCAGTAACACGGACAGGGGCGAGACCCAGTACTTC
TRBJ2-1,TRBV6-5,TRBD1,NA,CASSPQGLEQFF,TGTGCCAGCAGTCCACAGGGGTTAGAGCAGTTCTTC
TRBJ2-3,TRBV5-1,TRBD1,NA,CASSGTDTDTQYF,TGCGCCAGCAGCGGGACAGACACAGATACGCAGTATTTT
TRBJ2-7,TRBV7-9,NA,NA,CASSLGSITYEQYF,TGTGCCAGCAGCTTAGGGTCTATAACCTACGAGCAGTACTTC
TRBJ1-3,TRBV5-6,NA,NA,CASSLFGVISGNTIYF,TGTGCCAGCAGCTTATTTGGGGTCATATCTGGAAACACCATATATTTT
TRBJ2-3,TRBV6-4,TRBD2,NA,CASSSLRGADTQYF,TGTGCCAGCAGCTCCCTTCGGGGGGCAGATACGCAGTATTTT
TRBJ1-1,TRBV18,NA,once,CASSPRLPDSGRGTEAFF,TGTGCCAGCTCACCGAGACTACCCGACAGCGGCAGAGGAACTGAAGCTTTCTTT
TRBJ2-3,TRBV6-5,NA,NA,CVCKDSFTDTQYF,TGTGTCTGCAAGGACAGTTTCACAGATACGCAGTATTTT
TRBJ2-2,TRBV20-1,NA,NA,CSARGPGELFF,TGCAGTGCTAGAGGGCCCGGGGAGCTGTTTTTT